These 22 T cell receptor delta chains originate from one sample sequenced in a study of gamma-delta T cells after stem cell transplantation. TCRdb redid clone calling on the RT-PCR reads using CATT. The sample comprises some 1,100 delta-chain clones, roughly 3.5% of which are singletons, and approximately 33% rests with the top ten. Sequenced material: gamma-delta T cells. These TCRs come from a human donor. It is not recorded whose cells these are; they may come from a transplant donor.

This clone rates as large (0.1 to 1%). This sample includes further DNA sequences coding for the same CDR3. CDR3 in DNA: TGTGCCTGTGACACCTGGGGGGACCGCTCCTGGGACACCCGACAGATGTTTTTC. Protein product: CACDTWGDRSWDTRQMFF. V and J are TRDV2 and TRDJ3; TRDD3 might be the D (6 bases). Germline values: CDR1 GEAIGNYY, CDR2 EKD. The CDR3 sequence is 18 residues long. V dropped 0 bases and J dropped 0 bases, with 11 bases sitting between them.

The sample holds a few counts of this clone. The protein given by TCRdb reflects a much larger clone and differs at residue 5 from this DNA's translation, likely from a read error; the protein shown is the DNA's translation. V is TRDV2 and J is TRDJ3, with TRDD3 identical over 7 bases. The germline CDR1 and CDR2 sequences are GEAIGNYY and EKD. With V trimmed by 3 bases and J by 0 bases, 7 bases remained unmatched. CDR3 length equals 18 residues. CDR3: CACDAWGDRSWDTRQMFF. Written as DNA, the CDR3 is TGTGCCTGTGACGCCTGGGGGGACCGCTCCTGGGACACCCGACAGATGTTTTTC.

To note about this clone: This DNA translates differently at residue 6 from the TCRdb protein, which is that of a much larger clone; a read error is likely, and the protein shown is the DNA's own translation. This sequence joins TRDV2 and TRDJ1, with 8 bases identical to TRDD3. Germline CDR1 is GEAIGNYY and CDR2 is EKD. This CDR3 is built from 16 residues. V lost 3 bases, J lost 0 bases, and 8 bases stayed unmatched. The CDR3 loop is CACDPADWGHTDKLIF. Here the CDR3 DNA reads TGTGCCTGTGACCCGGCGGACTGGGGGCACACCGATAAACTCATCTTT.

This clone was seen more than once but under ten times. This DNA's translation differs at residue 12 from TCRdb's protein, which comes from a much larger clone; a read error is likely, and the protein shown is translated from the DNA. The chain recombines TRDV2 with TRDJ2; D is unresolved. Trimming stripped 4 bases from V and 9 bases from J, with 23 bases between. This CDR3 has 16 amino acids. Germline V CDR1 and CDR2: GEAIGNYY, EKD. CDR3 sequence: CACEQVGTEDWSQLFF. The CDR3 nucleotides read TGTGCCTGTGAGCAGGTGGGTACTGAAGATTGGTCACAACTCTTCTTT.

This clone ranks as large. The sample has other DNA sequences that encode this CDR3 too. The chain uses TRDV2 and TRDJ3; 9 nucleotides agree with TRDD3. V dropped 4 bases and J dropped 0; count of bases not matched to a gene: 6. This CDR3 has 18 residues. Germline-derived CDR1 and CDR2 are GEAIGNYY and EKD. CDR3 loop: CACDTGGHHSWDTRQMFF. The CDR3 DNA sequence: TGTGCCTGTGATACTGGGGGACACCACTCCTGGGACACCCGACAGATGTTTTTC.

This clone qualifies as large. The same CDR3 arises from other DNA sequences in this sample as well. The chain has TRDV1 and TRDJ1; possible D gene TRDD2, 9 bases. Germline V CDR1 and CDR2: TSWWSYY, QGS. The CDR3 spans 17 residues. V lost 2 bases and J lost 8, with 24 bases in between. CDR3 sequence (DNA): TGTGCTCTTGGGGAAGGTCCTTCCTACGAGGGATACGCAAAACTCATCTTT. This encodes CALGEGPSYEGYAKLIF.

As for this clone: TCRdb pairs this DNA with a much larger clone's protein that differs at residue 10, likely a read error; the protein shown was translated from the DNA. The chain is built from TRDV2 and TRDJ1; 9 bases are shared with TRDD3. This CDR3 comprises 17 residues. From germline, CDR1 is GEAIGNYY and CDR2 EKD. V trimming: 0 bases; J trimming: 0 bases; junction bases outside the gene matches: 7. The CDR3 reads CACDTVRGIPYTDKLIF. The CDR3 region has the DNA TGTGCCTGTGACACCGTCCGGGGGATACCGTACACCGATAAACTCATCTTT.

Note on this clone: This likely reflects a read error, since a far larger clone is one base away. Additional DNA sequences in this sample encode the identical CDR3. The V call is TRDV2, the J call TRDJ1; 8 bases align to TRDD3. The ends lost 0 bases at V and 0 bases at J; junction bases unmatched: 14. Germline V lookup: CDR1 GEAIGNYY, CDR2 EKD. The CDR3 is 19 amino acids. The CDR3 loop is CACDTVGKLGDHNTDKLIF. Written as DNA, the CDR3 is TGTGCCTGTGACACCGTAGGGAAGCTGGGGGACCATAACACCGATAAACTCATCTTT.

A few counts support this clone. With a far larger clone one base away, a read error is the likely cause. The sample contains more than one DNA sequence encoding this CDR3. The chain combines TRDV2 with TRDJ1; 8 bases are shared with TRDD3. The CDR3 covers 18 residues. Germline V lookup: CDR1 GEAIGNYY, CDR2 EKD. The junction had 12 bases not matched to a gene; V was cut back by 1 base and J by 0 bases. In DNA form, the CDR3 reads TGTGCCTGTGACACTGTCTATACTGGGGGGGATTACACCGATAAACTCATCTTT. Translation gives CACDTVYTGGDYTDKLIF.

The sample holds a few counts of this clone. A single base is all that separates this from a far larger clone, so a read error is likely. The identical CDR3 is also encoded by other nucleotide sequences in the sample. The rearrangement uses TRDV2 and TRDJ3; 9 nucleotides match TRDD3. The CDR3 runs 21 residues. Looked up from germline, CDR1 is GEAIGNYY and CDR2 is EKD. The CDR3 DNA sequence: TGTGCCTGTGACTCTCCTCCTACTGGGGGACCAATCTCCTGGGACACCCGGCAGATGTTTTTC. Translated, it gives CACDSPPTGGPISWDTRQMFF.

The chain couples TRDV2 to TRDJ1; the match to TRDD3 covers 12 bases. The germline CDR1 and CDR2 sequences are GEAIGNYY and EKD. CDR3 length equals 20 residues. V shed 3 bases and J 2 bases; nucleotides not matched to a gene: 18. The CDR3 sequence is CACDRIPSPVLGDTTDKLIF. Here the CDR3 DNA reads TGTGCCTGTGACCGGATCCCTTCCCCTGTACTGGGGGATACAACCGATAAACTCATCTTT.

In this sample, this clone turned up a few times. Since a far larger clone is one base different, this is likely a read error. Other DNA sequences in this sample translate to the same CDR3. The rearrangement links TRDV2 to TRDJ1; 12 bases match TRDD3. This CDR3 contains 22 residues. J was trimmed by 1 base and V by 7 bases; bases with no gene match: 27. Per the germline V gene, CDR1 is GEAIGNYY and CDR2 is EKD. This CDR3 reads CACDLISSALLGDTRGTDKLIF. The CDR3 coding sequence is TGTGCCTGCGACCTAATTTCTTCCGCTCTACTGGGGGATACAAGGGGCACCGATAAACTCATCTTT.

By share, this clone ranks as hyperexpanded (1% or more). Different DNA sequences within this sample yield the same CDR3. V usage is TRDV2 and J usage is TRDJ3, with 9 positions matching TRDD3. CDR1 GEAIGNYY and CDR2 EKD come from the germline V gene. The CDR3 consists of 23 residues. The V gene end was trimmed by 3 bases and the J gene end by 0 bases; junction bases not matched to a gene: 20. The CDR3 bases are TGTGCCTGTGACTCCCCTCCTACGGCCTCTGGGGGATTACCCTCCTGGGACACCCGACAGATGTTTTTC. It encodes CACDSPPTASGGLPSWDTRQMFF.

This clone has just a few counts. This DNA's translation and the protein TCRdb lists, from a much larger clone, do not match at residue 4, likely due to a read error; the protein shown is translated from the DNA. This chain joins TRDV2 and TRDJ1, with 10 bases aligning to TRDD3. The V segment lost 5 bases and the J segment 0 bases; nucleotides outside the gene matches: 8. CDR1 is GEAIGNYY, CDR2 EKD, per germline. This CDR3 comprises 16 residues. The DNA of the CDR3 is TGTGCCTGTGGCCCACTACTGGGGGATGACACCGATAAACTCATCTTT. It is translated as CACGPLLGDDTDKLIF.

The sample holds a few counts of this clone. This likely came from a read error, as a far larger clone is one base away. The chain carries TRDV2 and TRDJ1, with 11 bases matching TRDD3. The CDR3 sequence is 18 residues long. Germline CDR1 and CDR2: GEAIGNYY and EKD. As DNA, the CDR3 is TGTGCCTGTGACACGCTGGGGGATACCACACTGTACACCGATAAACCCATCTTT. Protein product: CACDTLGDTTLYTDKPIF.

This clone was seen a few times. The rearrangement links TRDV2 to TRDJ1; 12 nucleotides line up with TRDD3. CDR3 size: 18 residues. V dropped 3 bases and J dropped 3; count of bases not matched to a gene: 13. Germline V gives CDR1 GEAIGNYY, CDR2 EKD. CDR3: CACDPVLGDTGASDKLIF. DNA for the CDR3: TGTGCCTGTGACCCCGTACTGGGGGATACAGGAGCCTCCGATAAACTCATCTTT.

This clone was detected only a few times. TCRdb's listed protein matches a much larger clone and diverges from this DNA's translation at residue 12, likely through a read error; the protein shown comes from the DNA. The CDR3 sequence: CACDPVLGDTGELELIF. Here the CDR3 DNA reads TGTGCCTGTGACCCCGTACTGGGGGATACGGGGGAACTGGAACTCATCTTT. This chain uses TRDV2 with TRDJ1, with 13 nucleotides matching TRDD3. Germline trimming cut 3 bases from V and 9 bases from J; bases unmatched to any gene: 15. The CDR3 spans 17 residues. CDR1 is GEAIGNYY and CDR2 is EKD in the germline V gene.

Note on this clone: The likely explanation is a read error, given a far larger clone one base away. Other DNA sequences in the sample encode the same CDR3. The CDR3 protein is CACDPLSARTGGYQDRLIF. The DNA for the CDR3 is TGTGCCTGTGATCCCCTATCGGCACGGACTGGGGGATATCAGGACCGGCTCATCTTT. The chain uses TRDV2 and TRDJ1; TRDD3 matches 11 bases. This CDR3 has 19 residues. Germline CDR1 and CDR2: GEAIGNYY and EKD. Unmatched junction bases numbered 26, after V lost 4 bases and J lost 11 bases.

This clone was seen only a few times. The protein that TCRdb holds for this DNA derives from a much larger clone and differs from the translated DNA at residue 9, which likely indicates a read error; the protein shown here is translated from the DNA. The V and J genes are TRDV2 and TRDJ3; 9 bases fit TRDD3. Germline CDR1 GEAIGNYY, CDR2 EKD. Trimming removed 3 bases from V and 0 bases from J; junction bases left unmatched: 20. The CDR3 has 23 amino acids. The CDR3 nucleotides read TGTGCCTGTGACTCCCCTCCTACGACCTCTGGGGGATTACCCTCCTGGGACACCCGACAGATGTTTTTC. Encoded protein: CACDSPPTTSGGLPSWDTRQMFF.

A note on this clone: TCRdb has a much larger clone's protein, which differs at residue 9 from the translation of this DNA, likely because of a read error; what is shown is the protein translated from the DNA. The rearrangement uses TRDV2 and TRDJ1, with a tentative D call TRDD3 (5 bases). The CDR3 covers 17 residues. Germline V gene sequence: CDR1 GEAIGNYY, CDR2 EKD. V lost 0 bases, J lost 4 bases, and 20 bases lay in between. The CDR3 sequence is CACDTLLGVTGGDKLIF. CDR3 DNA sequence: TGTGCCTGTGACACCCTACTTGGGGTTACGGGCGGCGATAAACTCATCTTT.

The table lists this clone with a few counts. CDR3 in DNA: TGTGCCTGTGACACCGTGGGGGATACAAGCTCCTGGGACACCCGACAGATGTTTTTC. Its protein product is CACDTVGDTSSWDTRQMFF. The rearrangement joins TRDV2 to TRDJ3; 10 nucleotides align to TRDD3. CDR3 length: 19 residues. Germline loops: CDR1 GEAIGNYY, CDR2 EKD. The V gene end was trimmed by 0 bases and the J gene end by 0 bases; junction bases not matched to a gene: 4.

Turning to this clone: A read error is likely here: a far larger clone is one base away. The identical CDR3 is also encoded by other nucleotide sequences in the sample. The chain uses TRDV2 and TRDJ1; D is perhaps TRDD3 (5 bases). The germline V and J ends were trimmed by 1 base and 1 base, with 21 bases remaining between them. This CDR3 contains 18 residues. Germline CDR1 is GEAIGNYY and CDR2 is EKD. CDR3 sequence: CACDTVLGGYGSTDKLIF. CDR3 DNA sequence: TGTGCCTGTGACACTGTACTCGGGGGGTACGGGTCCACCGATAAACTCATCTTT.